These 15 T cell receptor beta chains were sequenced from one sample in a study of STAT5B mutations in CD4+ large granular lymphocyte leukemia. Libraries were prepared by immunoSEQ multiplex PCR; TCRdb keeps only in-frame clonotypes and omits some of them. The sample shows over 30,000 clones, about 80% of them seen only once. The sequencing sample was made of CD4+ T cells from blood buffy coats. These receptors originate from a human donor in good health.

The genes are TRBV19 and TRBJ2-7; weak D call: TRBD1 (6 bases). The CDR3 has 15 residues. V lost 5 bases and J 1 base, leaving 15 bases between the germline ends. The germline V gene has CDR1 LNHDA and CDR2 SQIVND (reference sequence). As DNA, the CDR3 is TGTGCCAGTAGTGTAGGGGGAGAAGCATCCTACGAGCAGTACTTC. Its protein product is CASSVGGEASYEQYF.

J is TRBJ1-1 and V is TRBV29-1, with a tentative D call TRBD1 (5 bases). CDR1 SQVTM and CDR2 ANQGSEA come from the germline V gene. Trimming stripped 3 bases from V and 3 bases from J, with 11 bases between. This CDR3 has 13 amino acids. In DNA, the CDR3 is TGCAGCGTTGAGGACACCTCCTACACTGAAGCTTTCTTT. Translation: CSVEDTSYTEAFF.

The rearrangement links TRBV7-2 to TRBJ2-7; 8 nucleotides match TRBD2. The CDR3 runs to 15 residues. Per the germline V gene, CDR1 is SGHTA and CDR2 is FQGNSA. The ends lost 1 base at V and 5 bases at J; junction bases unmatched: 7. The chain's CDR3 is CASSLVRGGTNEQYF. Written as DNA, the CDR3 is TGTGCCAGCAGCTTAGTGCGCGGGGGGACAAACGAGCAGTACTTC.

The chain links TRBV6-6 to TRBJ1-2; maybe TRBD1 (5 bases). CDR1 is MNHNY, CDR2 SVGAGI, per germline (reference sequence). The CDR3 length is 14 residues. Trimming left V 6 bases short and J 4 bases short, with 15 bases between. The CDR3 region is CASSLGQGSYGYTF. Here the CDR3 DNA reads TGTGCCAGCAGCCTGGGGCAGGGCTCCTATGGCTACACCTTC.

The rearrangement joins TRBV5-1 to TRBJ2-6; no firm D call. Trimming shortened V by 2 bases and J by 2 bases, and 8 bases separated the two germline ends. CDR1 and CDR2 from the germline V gene are SGHRS and YFSETQ. CDR3 length equals 15 residues. In DNA, the CDR3 is TGCGCCAGCAGCTTAGAAGTAACTGGGGCCAACGTCCTGACTTTC. Amino acids: CASSLEVTGANVLTF.

The V call is TRBV7-9, the J call TRBJ2-1, with 9 nucleotides matching TRBD1. The CDR3 spans 15 residues. V lost 6 bases, J lost 2 bases, and 5 bases stayed unmatched. Germline V gives CDR1 SEHNR, CDR2 FQNEAQ (reference sequence). The CDR3 spells CASRHDRGTYNEQFF. As DNA, the CDR3 is TGTGCCAGCAGACACGACAGGGGGACCTACAATGAGCAGTTCTTC.

This clone was seen a few times. This sequence joins TRBV10-1 and TRBJ2-7; TRBD2 matches at 9 bases. The junction had 15 bases not matched to a gene; V was cut back by 2 bases and J by 7 bases. This CDR3 spans 17 amino acids. Germline V gene sequence: CDR1 WNHNN, CDR2 SYGVQD (reference sequence). CDR3 nucleotide sequence: TGCGCCAGCAGTGAGGGAGGACTAGCGAGCGTCCAGGGGGAGCAGTACTTC. Translating gives CASSEGGLASVQGEQYF.

The chain uses TRBV7-9 and TRBJ2-7; TRBD1 matches at 7 bases. Germline CDR1 reads SEHNR; CDR2 reads FQNEAQ (reference sequence). CDR3 length: 14 amino acids. After removal of 3 bases from V and 4 bases from J, the junction contained 6 bases not matched to a gene. The CDR3 bases are TGTGCCAGCAGCTTGGGGGACAGCGTTTACGAGCAGTACTTC. Translated, it gives CASSLGDSVYEQYF. Full variable domain (missing parts from reference TRBV7-9 and TRBJ2-7): DTGVSQNPRHKITKRGQNVTFRCDPISEHNRLYWYRQTLGQGPEFLTYFQNEAQLEKSRLLSDRFSAERPKGSFSTLEIQRTEQGDSAMYLCASSLGDSVYEQYFGPGTRLTVT.

This chain joins TRBV5-4 and TRBJ2-7, with TRBD1 matching over 8 bases. Germline-derived CDR1 and CDR2 are SGHNT and YYREEE (reference sequence). This CDR3 comprises 14 residues. V was clipped by 4 bases and J by 2 bases; unmatched bases: 5. CDR3 region: CASSLQGGTYEQYF. The CDR3 DNA sequence: TGTGCCAGCAGCCTACAGGGGGGAACCTACGAGCAGTACTTC. The full variable domain, rest sourced from reference TRBV5-4 and TRBJ2-7, is ETGVTQSPTHLIKTRGQQVTLRCSSQSGHNTVSWYQQALGQGPQFIFQYYREEENGRGNFPPRFSGLQFPNYSSELNVNALELDDSALYLCASSLQGGTYEQYFGPGTRLTVT.

The CDR3 nucleotides read TGTGCCAGCAGCGTCCAAGAGGGCGGGAATTCACCCCTCCACTTT. This sequence encodes CASSVQEGGNSPLHF. The J gene is TRBJ1-6, the V gene TRBV6-1; no firm D call. Trimming took off 6 bases at V and 7 bases at J, with 16 bases between the two ends. CDR1 and CDR2 (germline): MNHNS, SASEGT. CDR3 length: 15 residues.

This rearrangement joins TRBV5-6 to TRBJ2-2, with 7 nucleotides matching TRBD2. The CDR3 runs to 15 residues. The J segment lost 7 bases and the V segment lost 4 bases, leaving 10 bases of the junction unmatched. Germline lookup yields CDR1 SGHDT and CDR2 YYEEEE. In DNA form, the CDR3 reads TGTGCCAGCAGCCGCCGGGACTCGGGGGGCGGGGAGCTGTTTTTT. Protein product: CASSRRDSGGGELFF.

This clone came up a few times. The chain is built from TRBV5-6 and TRBJ2-5; D is possibly TRBD2 (6 bases). Germline values: CDR1 SGHDT, CDR2 YYEEEE. With 5 bases removed from V and 1 base from J, the gap between germline ends came to 18 bases. The CDR3 has 16 amino acids. The CDR3 loop is CASRGAGGHGQETQYF. For the CDR3, the DNA is TGTGCCAGCAGGGGAGCGGGCGGTCACGGCCAAGAGACCCAGTACTTC.

DNA for the CDR3: TGTGCCAGCAGCTTAAATCCGCCTAATTCACCCCTCCACTTT. Encoded protein: CASSLNPPNSPLHF. The chain carries TRBV11-1 and TRBJ1-6; no reliable D call. V dropped 2 bases and J dropped 6 bases, with 8 bases sitting between them. Germline V gene sequence: CDR1 SGHAT, CDR2 FQDESV (reference sequence). This CDR3 spans 14 amino acids.

The CDR3 bases are TGTGCCAGCAGTGGCCGGACAGGGGTCTATAATTCACCCCTCCACTTT. Its protein product is CASSGRTGVYNSPLHF. The V gene is TRBV25-1, the J gene TRBJ1-6; 9 bases map to TRBD1. This CDR3 region has 16 residues. Trimming removed 4 bases from V and 3 bases from J; junction bases left unmatched: 4. CDR1 and CDR2 from the germline V gene are MGHDK and SYGVNS.

The V call is TRBV27, the J call TRBJ1-2, with 7 bases aligning to TRBD1. The CDR3 has 15 residues. The J segment lost 5 bases and the V segment lost 4 bases, leaving 10 bases of the junction unmatched. The V gene's germline CDR1 is MNHEY and CDR2 SMNVEV (reference sequence). The CDR3 region is CASSSQTGTEYGYTF. The DNA of the CDR3 is TGTGCCAGCAGTTCACAAACTGGGACAGAATATGGCTACACCTTC.